A selection of T cell receptor beta chains follows, all from one sample in a study of CD8 T cells in Susac syndrome. TCRdb re-analysed the immunoSEQ multiplex PCR reads in MiXCR, keeping a single row per CDR3 protein. The table shows around 200,000 distinct CDR3 sequences, with roughly 94% occurring only once. Sample: CD4+ T cells from PBMCs. The source is a human donor with multiple sclerosis. CDR3s include the opening cysteine and the closing phenylalanine or tryptophan. The D gene is left open where the match is weak. Expanded clones are given a class, and other clones once, few, many or no size at all.

12,TRBJ2-7,NA,TRBV14,NA,CASSQDFGEQYF,TGTGCCAGCAGCCAAGATTTTGGCGAGCAGTACTTC
14,TRBJ2-4,NA,TRBV5-4,NA,CASGESGRGNIQYF,TGTGCCAGCGGCGAGTCGGGGCGGGGAAACATTCAGTACTTC
14,TRBJ2-5,TRBD2,TRBV12-3/TRBV12-4,NA,CASTTGLATETQYF,TGTGCCAGCACGACGGGACTAGCGACGGAGACCCAGTACTTC
12,TRBJ2-1,TRBD1,TRBV29-1,NA,CSVDRADNEQFF,TGCAGCGTAGACAGGGCTGACAATGAGCAGTTCTTC
15,TRBJ2-5,TRBD1,TRBV7-9,NA,CASSLGQGEQETQYF,TGTGCCAGCAGCTTAGGACAGGGGGAACAAGAGACCCAGTACTTC
13,TRBJ1-1,NA,TRBV30,NA,CAWSSTPKTEAFF,TGTGCCTGGAGTTCTACGCCGAAGACTGAAGCTTTCTTT
16,TRBJ2-2,TRBD1,TRBV29-1,NA,CSVRNPDRGVTGELFF,TGCAGCGTACGCAATCCGGACAGGGGAGTAACCGGGGAGCTGTTTTTT
14,TRBJ2-3,TRBD1,TRBV24-1,NA,CATSPGGARDTQYF,TGTGCCACCAGTCCAGGGGGCGCTCGGGATACGCAGTATTTT
15,TRBJ1-6,NA,TRBV3-1,once,CASSQVGTVNSPLHF,TGTGCCAGCAGCCAAGTCGGGACGGTGAATTCACCCCTCCACTTT
18,TRBJ2-3,TRBD2,TRBV7-2,NA,CASSPGLAGGRRTDTQYF,TGTGCCAGCAGCCCCGGACTAGCGGGGGGGCGGAGAACAGATACGCAGTATTTT
12,TRBJ1-1,NA,TRBV20-1,NA,CSARPSAAEAFF,TGCAGTGCTAGACCCTCGGCGGCTGAAGCTTTCTTT
17,TRBJ1-1,TRBD1,TRBV29-1,NA,CSVSKTLGQGMNTEAFF,TGCAGCGTTTCTAAAACCTTGGGACAGGGGATGAACACTGAAGCTTTCTTT
15,TRBJ1-5,NA,TRBV5-1,NA,CASSRGTGERQPQHF,TGCGCCAGCAGCCGTGGGACGGGGGAAAGGCAGCCCCAGCATTTT
18,TRBJ1-4,NA,TRBV30,NA,CAWSVGLSTRGAGEKLFF,TGTGCCTGGAGTGTCGGTCTCTCCACGAGGGGGGCGGGAGAAAAACTGTTTTTT